This entry lists 13 T cell receptor beta chains sequenced from one sample in a study of metastatic and nonmetastatic thyroid tumors. Treatment of any kind had been given to no patient before thyroid surgery. Using MiXCR, TCRdb re-called clones from the PCR reads. The sample consists of some 35,000 clones, roughly 28% of them appearing once. The material sequenced was blood. These receptors were collected from a male donor with papillary thyroid cancer or a benign thyroid nodule (not recorded which). Some clones in this sample may be carry-over from other donors' samples.

This clone was picked up a small number of times. V is TRBV6-2 or TRBV6-3 and J is TRBJ2-7; 7 nucleotides match TRBD2. The V gene's germline CDR1 is MNHEY and CDR2 SVGEGT. V shed 0 bases and J 4 bases; nucleotides not matched to a gene: 6. This CDR3 comprises 15 residues. The CDR3 coding sequence is TGTGCCAGCAGTTACTCTGCGGGAGAGGGATACGAGCAGTACTTC. Translation gives CASSYSAGEGYEQYF.

About this clone itself: The same CDR3 is also encoded by other DNA sequences in this sample. The chain has TRBV9 and TRBJ2-3, with 7 positions matching TRBD2. The CDR3 is 15 residues long. Germline trimming cut 3 bases from V and 2 bases from J; bases unmatched to any gene: 6. CDR1 is SGDLS and CDR2 is YYNGEE in the germline V gene. As DNA, the CDR3 is TGTGCCAGCAGCGCCACCGGGACTACCACAGATACGCAGTATTTT. This encodes CASSATGTTTDTQYF.

The rearrangement uses TRBV2 and TRBJ1-6; possibly TRBD1 for D (6 bases). The CDR3 is made up of 15 amino acids. Germline assignment: CDR1 SNHLY and CDR2 FYNNEI. V shed 4 bases and J shed 6 bases, with 13 bases lying between them. The CDR3 DNA reads as TGTGCCAGCAGTGGAAGGACAGAGATTAATTCACCCCTCCACTTT. This sequence encodes CASSGRTEINSPLHF.

This clone was picked up many times. The V and J genes are TRBV10-3 and TRBJ2-3; 11 bases map to TRBD2. Trimming removed 10 bases from V and 6 bases from J; junction bases left unmatched: 15. The CDR3 runs to 16 residues. The germline gives CDR1 ENHRY, CDR2 SYGVKD. DNA of the CDR3: TGTGCCACCCGTAGCCCTCTAGCGGGAGGAATGGATACGCAGTATTTT. Amino acids: CATRSPLAGGMDTQYF.

This clone was seen a few times. The chain joins TRBV2 to TRBJ1-2; no firm D call. CDR3 size: 13 residues. Trimming shortened V by 4 bases and J by 7 bases, and 13 bases separated the two germline ends. Germline CDR1 and CDR2: SNHLY and FYNNEI. The CDR3 nucleotides read TGTGCCAGCAGTGTCGCGATTCGCGGTGGCTACACCTTC. It codes for CASSVAIRGGYTF.

This clone was recorded many times. The gene calls are TRBV30 and TRBJ1-2; weak D call: TRBD1 (5 bases). The CDR3 covers 15 residues. Trimming cost V 3 bases and J 1 base, with 15 bases left between them. Germline CDR1 GTSNPN, CDR2 SVGIG (reference sequence). The CDR3 coding sequence is TGTGCCTGGAGCCAAAGGGACCCCCGTAACTATGGCTACACCTTC. This sequence encodes CAWSQRDPRNYGYTF.

This sequence joins TRBV20-1 and TRBJ2-7; 7 nucleotides align to TRBD1. The CDR3 is 15 amino acids. V shed 4 bases and J 5 bases; nucleotides not matched to a gene: 14. Per germline, CDR1 DFQATT and CDR2 SNEGSKA (reference sequence). CDR3: CSANDRDSGTHEQYF. The CDR3 nucleotides are TGCAGTGCTAACGACCGGGACAGTGGAACGCACGAGCAGTACTTC.

This chain uses TRBV6-5 with TRBJ2-7; no clear D gene. CDR3 length: 14 residues. V was cut by 4 bases and J by 4 bases, with 14 bases left in between. CDR1 is MNHEY, CDR2 SVGAGI, per germline. In nucleotides, the CDR3 is TGTGCCAGCAGTTCTTACGACGGATTTTACGAGCAGTACTTC. Translating gives CASSSYDGFYEQYF.

With regard to this clone: This may be a read error: a much more frequent sequence differs by one nucleotide. The chain combines TRBV24-1 with TRBJ2-3; tentative D call: TRBD2 (5 bases). Germline CDR1 reads KGHDR; CDR2 reads SFDVKD. V lost 7 bases, J lost 2 bases, and 12 bases lay in between. This CDR3 contains 14 residues. The CDR3 DNA is TGTGCCACCAGCCAGAGGGTCCTCACAGATACGCAGTATTTT. Its translation: CATSQRVLTDTQYF.

This clone is termed medium-sized (0.01 to 0.1%). This chain connects TRBV12-3 or TRBV12-4 to TRBJ2-7; 8 positions match TRBD2. After removal of 3 bases from V and 5 bases from J, the junction contained 0 bases not matched to a gene. The CDR3 length is 12 residues. The DNA of the CDR3 is TGTGCCAGCAGTTTCGGGAGGGACGAGCAGTACTTC. This translates into CASSFGRDEQYF.

The DNA for the CDR3 is TGTGCCAGCAACTCCCCGGGGGCGGTAATTAACACTGAAGCTTTCTTT. This codes for CASNSPGAVINTEAFF. The chain combines TRBV2 with TRBJ1-1; D may be TRBD1 (6 bases). The CDR3 consists of 16 residues. The ends were cut back, 7 bases at V and 2 bases at J, with 20 bases in the middle. Germline assignment: CDR1 SNHLY and CDR2 FYNNEI.

The V and J genes are TRBV20-1 and TRBJ1-1; 7 positions agree with TRBD1. This CDR3 has 14 residues. CDR1 and CDR2 from the germline V gene are DFQATT and SNEGSKA (reference sequence). Losses at the gene ends were 6 bases for V and 1 base for J; bases not matched to a gene: 8. The CDR3 bases are TGCAGTGCCGCTCGGGGACAGACGAACACTGAAGCTTTCTTT. The encoded protein is CSAARGQTNTEAFF.

This clone was detected ten times or more. This chain joins TRBV7-9 and TRBJ1-1; D perhaps matches TRBD1 (6 bases). CDR3 length: 15 amino acids. V was cut by 1 base and J by 6 bases, with 15 bases left in between. Germline loops: CDR1 SEHNR, CDR2 FQNEAQ (reference sequence). The CDR3 coding sequence is TGTGCCAGCAGCTTAGATCAGGGGCGCGTCCCTGAAGCTTTCTTT. Translated: CASSLDQGRVPEAFF.